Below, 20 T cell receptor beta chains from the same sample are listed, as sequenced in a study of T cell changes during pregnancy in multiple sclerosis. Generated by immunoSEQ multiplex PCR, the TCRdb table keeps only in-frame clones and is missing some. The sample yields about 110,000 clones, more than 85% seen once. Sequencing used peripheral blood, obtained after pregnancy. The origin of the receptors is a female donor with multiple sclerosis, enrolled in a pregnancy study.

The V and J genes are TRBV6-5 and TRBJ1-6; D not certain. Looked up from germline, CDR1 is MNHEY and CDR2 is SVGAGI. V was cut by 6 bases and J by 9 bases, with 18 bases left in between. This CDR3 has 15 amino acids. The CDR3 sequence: CASSQDGSAGSPLHF. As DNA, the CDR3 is TGTGCCAGCAGCCAGGACGGCTCGGCGGGTTCACCCCTCCACTTT.

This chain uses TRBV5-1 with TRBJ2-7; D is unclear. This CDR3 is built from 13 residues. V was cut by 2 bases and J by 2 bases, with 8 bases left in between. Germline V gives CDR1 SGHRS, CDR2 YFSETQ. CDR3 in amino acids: CASSLERPYEQYF. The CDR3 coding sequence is TGCGCCAGCAGCTTAGAGCGCCCCTACGAGCAGTACTTC.

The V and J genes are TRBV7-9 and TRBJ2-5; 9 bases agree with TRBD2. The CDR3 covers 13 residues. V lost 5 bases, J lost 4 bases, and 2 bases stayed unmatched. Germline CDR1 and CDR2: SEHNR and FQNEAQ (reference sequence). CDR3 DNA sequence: TGTGCCAGCAGCAGCGGGGGGAGAGAGACCCAGTACTTC. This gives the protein CASSSGGRETQYF.

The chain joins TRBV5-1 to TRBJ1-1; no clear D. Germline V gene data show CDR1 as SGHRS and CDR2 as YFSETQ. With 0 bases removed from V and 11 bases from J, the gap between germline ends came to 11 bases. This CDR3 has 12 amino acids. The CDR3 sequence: CASSLEGVGAFF. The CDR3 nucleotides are TGCGCCAGCAGCTTGGAAGGAGTAGGCGCTTTCTTT.

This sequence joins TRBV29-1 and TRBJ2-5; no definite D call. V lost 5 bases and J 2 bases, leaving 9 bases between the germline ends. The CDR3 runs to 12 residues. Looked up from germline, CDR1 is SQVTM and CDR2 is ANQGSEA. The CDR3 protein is CSVSMTQETQYF. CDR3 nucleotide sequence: TGCAGCGTTTCTATGACTCAAGAGACCCAGTACTTC. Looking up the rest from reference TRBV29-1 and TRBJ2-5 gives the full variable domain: SAVISQKPSRDICQRGTSLTIQCQVDSQVTMMFWYRQQPGQSLTLIATANQGSEATYESGFVIDKFPISRPNLTFSTLTVSNMSPEDSSIYLCSVSMTQETQYFGPGTRLLVL.

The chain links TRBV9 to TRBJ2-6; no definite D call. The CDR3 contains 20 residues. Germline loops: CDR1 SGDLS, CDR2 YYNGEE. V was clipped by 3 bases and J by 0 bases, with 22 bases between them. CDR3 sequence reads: CASSAQMASTWISGANVLTF. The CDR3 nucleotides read TGTGCCAGCAGCGCCCAGATGGCGTCGACATGGATCTCTGGGGCCAACGTCCTGACTTTC.

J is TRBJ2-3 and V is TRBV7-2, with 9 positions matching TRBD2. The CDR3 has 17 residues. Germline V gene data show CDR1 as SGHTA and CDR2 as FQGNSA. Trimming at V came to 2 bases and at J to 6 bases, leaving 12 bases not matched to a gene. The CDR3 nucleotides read TGTGCCAGCAGCTTAACCGCTGGAGCGGGGGGCCCCGATACGCAGTATTTT. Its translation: CASSLTAGAGGPDTQYF.

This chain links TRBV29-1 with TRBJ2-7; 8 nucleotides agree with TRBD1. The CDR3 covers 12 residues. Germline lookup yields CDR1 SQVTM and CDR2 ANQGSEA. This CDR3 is CSGQGWRDEQYF. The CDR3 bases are TGCAGTGGACAGGGATGGAGGGACGAGCAGTACTTC.

CDR3 nucleotides: TGTGCCAGCAGCCCCCGCGAACCGATGAACACTGAAGCTTTCTTT. It yields the protein CASSPREPMNTEAFF. This sequence joins TRBV6-5 and TRBJ1-1, with D uncertain. Germline CDR1 reads MNHEY; CDR2 reads SVGAGI. Trimming left V 6 bases short and J 0 bases short, with 14 bases between. The CDR3 has 15 amino acids.

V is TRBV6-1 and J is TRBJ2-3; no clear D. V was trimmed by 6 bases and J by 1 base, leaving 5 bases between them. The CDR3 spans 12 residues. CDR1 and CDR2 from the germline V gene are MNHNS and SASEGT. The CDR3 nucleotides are TGTGCCAGCAGCCTCCGCACAGATACGCAGTATTTT. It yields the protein CASSLRTDTQYF.

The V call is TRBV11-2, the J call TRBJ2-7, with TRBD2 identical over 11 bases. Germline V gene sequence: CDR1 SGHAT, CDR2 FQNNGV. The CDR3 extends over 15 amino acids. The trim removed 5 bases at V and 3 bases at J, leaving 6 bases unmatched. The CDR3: CASSPGLAGIYEQYF. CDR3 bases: TGTGCCAGCAGCCCTGGACTAGCGGGCATCTACGAGCAGTACTTC. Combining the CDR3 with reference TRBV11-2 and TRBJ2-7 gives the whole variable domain EAGVAQSPRYKIIEKRQSVAFWCNPISGHATLYWYQQILGQGPKLLIQFQNNGVVDDSQLPKDRFSAERLKGVDSTLKIQPAKLEDSAVYLCASSPGLAGIYEQYFGPGTRLTVT.

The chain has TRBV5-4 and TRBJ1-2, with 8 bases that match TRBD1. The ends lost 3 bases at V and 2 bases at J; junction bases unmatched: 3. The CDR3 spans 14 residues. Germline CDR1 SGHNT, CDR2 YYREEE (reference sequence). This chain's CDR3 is CASSWGQENYGYTF. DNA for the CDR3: TGTGCCAGCAGCTGGGGACAGGAGAACTATGGCTACACCTTC.

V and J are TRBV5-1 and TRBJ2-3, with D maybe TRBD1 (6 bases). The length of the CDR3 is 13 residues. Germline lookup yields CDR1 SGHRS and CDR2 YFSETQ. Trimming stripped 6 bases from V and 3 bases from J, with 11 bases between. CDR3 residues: CASKRQGTDTQYF. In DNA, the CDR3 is TGCGCCAGCAAGAGGCAGGGGACAGATACGCAGTATTTT.

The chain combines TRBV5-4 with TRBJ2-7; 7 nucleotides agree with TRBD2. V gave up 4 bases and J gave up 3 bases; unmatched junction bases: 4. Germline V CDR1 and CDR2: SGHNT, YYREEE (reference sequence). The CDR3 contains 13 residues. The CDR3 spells CASSAGVLYEQYF. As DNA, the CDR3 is TGTGCCAGCAGCGCGGGAGTTCTCTACGAGCAGTACTTC.

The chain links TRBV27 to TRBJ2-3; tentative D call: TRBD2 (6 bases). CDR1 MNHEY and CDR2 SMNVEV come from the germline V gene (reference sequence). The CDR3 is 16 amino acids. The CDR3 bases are TGTGCGACCCATCCGGAGGGCAGCTTCTACACAGATACGCAGTATTTT. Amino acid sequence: CATHPEGSFYTDTQYF.

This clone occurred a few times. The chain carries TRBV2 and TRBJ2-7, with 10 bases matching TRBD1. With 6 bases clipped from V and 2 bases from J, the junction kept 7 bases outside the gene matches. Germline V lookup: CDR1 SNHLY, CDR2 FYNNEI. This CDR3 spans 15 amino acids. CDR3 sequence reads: CASRLDRGLAYEQYF. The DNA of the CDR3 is TGTGCCAGCAGGCTCGACAGGGGGCTTGCCTACGAGCAGTACTTC.

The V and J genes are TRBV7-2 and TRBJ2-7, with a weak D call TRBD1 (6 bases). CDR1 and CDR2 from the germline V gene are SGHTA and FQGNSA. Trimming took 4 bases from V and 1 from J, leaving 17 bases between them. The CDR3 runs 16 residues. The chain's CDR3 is CASSSYRVIRSYEQYF. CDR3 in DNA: TGTGCCAGCAGCTCCTACAGGGTAATTAGATCCTACGAGCAGTACTTC.

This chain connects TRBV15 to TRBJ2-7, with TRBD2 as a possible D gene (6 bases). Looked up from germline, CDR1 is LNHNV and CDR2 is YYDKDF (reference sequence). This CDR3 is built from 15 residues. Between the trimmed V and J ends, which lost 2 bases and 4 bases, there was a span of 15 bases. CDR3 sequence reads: CATSRRSMGLYEQYF. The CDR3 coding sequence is TGTGCCACCAGCAGACGTTCGATGGGACTTTACGAGCAGTACTTC.

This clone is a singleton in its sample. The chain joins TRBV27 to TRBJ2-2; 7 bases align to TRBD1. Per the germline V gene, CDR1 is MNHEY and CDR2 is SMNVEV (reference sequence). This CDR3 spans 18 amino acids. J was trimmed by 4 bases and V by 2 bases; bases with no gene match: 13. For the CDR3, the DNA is TGTGCCAGCAGTTTAAGGGGAATTAGGGGGACAGTCACCGGGGAGCTGTTTTTT. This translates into CASSLRGIRGTVTGELFF.

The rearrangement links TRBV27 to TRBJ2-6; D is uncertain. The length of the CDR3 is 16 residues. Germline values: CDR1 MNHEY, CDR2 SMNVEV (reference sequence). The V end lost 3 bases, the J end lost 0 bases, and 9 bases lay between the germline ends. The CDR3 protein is CASSLYSSSGANVLTF. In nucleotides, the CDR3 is TGTGCCAGCAGTTTGTATTCTTCCTCTGGGGCCAACGTCCTGACTTTC.